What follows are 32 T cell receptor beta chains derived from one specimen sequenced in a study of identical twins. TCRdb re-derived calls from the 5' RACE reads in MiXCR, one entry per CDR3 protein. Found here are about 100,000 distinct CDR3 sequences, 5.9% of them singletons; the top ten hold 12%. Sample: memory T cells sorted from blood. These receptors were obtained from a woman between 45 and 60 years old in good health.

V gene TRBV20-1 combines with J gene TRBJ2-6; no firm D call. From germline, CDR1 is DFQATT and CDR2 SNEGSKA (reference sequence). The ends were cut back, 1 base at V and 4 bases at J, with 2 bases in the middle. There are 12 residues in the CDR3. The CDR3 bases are TGCAGTGCTAGAGTCGGGGCCAACGTCCTGACTTTC. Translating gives CSARVGANVLTF.

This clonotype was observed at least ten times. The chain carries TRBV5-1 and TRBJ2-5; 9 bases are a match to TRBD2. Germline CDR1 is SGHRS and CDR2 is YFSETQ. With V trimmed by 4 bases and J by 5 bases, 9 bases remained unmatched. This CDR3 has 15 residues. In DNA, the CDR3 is TGCGCCAGCAGCCCCTTCCAGGCGGGAGGGGAGACCCAGTACTTC. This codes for CASSPFQAGGETQYF.

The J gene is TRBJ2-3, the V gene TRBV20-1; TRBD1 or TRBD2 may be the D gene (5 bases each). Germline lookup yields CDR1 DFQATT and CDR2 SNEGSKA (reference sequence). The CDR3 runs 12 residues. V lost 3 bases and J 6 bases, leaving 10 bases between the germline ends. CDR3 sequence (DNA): TGCAGTGCTAGGGGGGTAGGCGATACGCAGTATTTT. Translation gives CSARGVGDTQYF.

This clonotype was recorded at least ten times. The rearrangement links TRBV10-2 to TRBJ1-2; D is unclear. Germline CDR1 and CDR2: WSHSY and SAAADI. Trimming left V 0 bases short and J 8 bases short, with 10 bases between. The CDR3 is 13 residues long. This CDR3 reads CASSESGWRGYTF. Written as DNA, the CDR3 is TGCGCCAGCAGTGAGTCGGGGTGGAGAGGCTACACCTTC.

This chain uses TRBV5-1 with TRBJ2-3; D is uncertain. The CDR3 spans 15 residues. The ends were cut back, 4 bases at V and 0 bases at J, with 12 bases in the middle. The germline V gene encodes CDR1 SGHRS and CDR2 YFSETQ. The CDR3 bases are TGCGCCAGCAGCCGAAACCAACCTAGCACAGATACGCAGTATTTT. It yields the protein CASSRNQPSTDTQYF.

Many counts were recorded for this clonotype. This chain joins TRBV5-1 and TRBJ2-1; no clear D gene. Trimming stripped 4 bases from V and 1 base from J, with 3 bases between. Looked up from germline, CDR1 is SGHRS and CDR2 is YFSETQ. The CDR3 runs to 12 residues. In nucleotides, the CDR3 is TGCGCCAGCAGCAGATCCTACAATGAGCAGTTCTTC. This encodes CASSRSYNEQFF.

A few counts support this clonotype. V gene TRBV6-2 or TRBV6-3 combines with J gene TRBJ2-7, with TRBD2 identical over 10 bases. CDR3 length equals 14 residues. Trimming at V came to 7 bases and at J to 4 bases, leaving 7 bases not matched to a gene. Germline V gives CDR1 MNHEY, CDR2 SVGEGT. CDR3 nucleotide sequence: TGTGCCAGCACCCTAGCGGGAGTTCAATACGAGCAGTACGTC. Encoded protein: CASTLAGVQYEQYV.

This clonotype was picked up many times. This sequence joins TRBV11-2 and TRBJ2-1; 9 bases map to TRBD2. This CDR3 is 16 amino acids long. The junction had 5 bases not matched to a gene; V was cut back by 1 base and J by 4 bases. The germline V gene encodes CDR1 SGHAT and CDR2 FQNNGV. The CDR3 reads CASSLVSSGRYNEQFF. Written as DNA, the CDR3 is TGTGCCAGCAGCTTAGTTAGTAGCGGGAGATACAATGAGCAGTTCTTC.

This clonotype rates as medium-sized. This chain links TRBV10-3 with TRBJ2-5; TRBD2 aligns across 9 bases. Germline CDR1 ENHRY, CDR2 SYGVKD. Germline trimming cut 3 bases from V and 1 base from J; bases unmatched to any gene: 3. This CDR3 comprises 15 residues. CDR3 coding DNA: TGTGCCATCAGTGAACTAGCGGGTACCCAAGAGACCCAGTACTTC. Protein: CAISELAGTQETQYF.

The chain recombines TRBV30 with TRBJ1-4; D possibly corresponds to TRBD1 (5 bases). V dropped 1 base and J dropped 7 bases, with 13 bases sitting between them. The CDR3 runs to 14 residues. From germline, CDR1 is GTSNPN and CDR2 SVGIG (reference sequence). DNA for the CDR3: TGTGCCTGGAGTGGGGGGGTCCAGGGTGAAAAACTGTTTTTT. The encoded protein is CAWSGGVQGEKLFF.

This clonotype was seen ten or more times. CDR3 bases: TGCAGTGCTGAGACTAGCGGGAGTTACGAGCAGTACTTC. This gives the protein CSAETSGSYEQYF. The chain is built from TRBV20-1 and TRBJ2-7, with 12 positions matching TRBD2. CDR1 and CDR2 (germline): DFQATT, SNEGSKA (reference sequence). J gave up 4 bases and V 5 bases, and 3 bases lay outside the gene matches. The CDR3 length is 13 residues.

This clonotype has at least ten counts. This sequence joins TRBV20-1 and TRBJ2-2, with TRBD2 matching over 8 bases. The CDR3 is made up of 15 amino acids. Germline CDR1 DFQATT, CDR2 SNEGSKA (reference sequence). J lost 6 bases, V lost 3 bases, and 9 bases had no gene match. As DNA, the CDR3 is TGCAGTGCTAGGGGGTCTAGCGGGTTTGCCGGGGAGCTGTTTTTT. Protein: CSARGSSGFAGELFF.

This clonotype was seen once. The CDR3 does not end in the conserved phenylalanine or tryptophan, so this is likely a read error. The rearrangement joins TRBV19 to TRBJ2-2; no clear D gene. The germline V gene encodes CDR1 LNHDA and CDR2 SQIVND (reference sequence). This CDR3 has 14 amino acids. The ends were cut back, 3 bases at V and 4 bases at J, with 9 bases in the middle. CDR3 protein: CASSISTVTGELFV. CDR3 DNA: TGTGCCAGTAGTATCTCGACGGTCACCGGGGAGCTGTTTGTT.

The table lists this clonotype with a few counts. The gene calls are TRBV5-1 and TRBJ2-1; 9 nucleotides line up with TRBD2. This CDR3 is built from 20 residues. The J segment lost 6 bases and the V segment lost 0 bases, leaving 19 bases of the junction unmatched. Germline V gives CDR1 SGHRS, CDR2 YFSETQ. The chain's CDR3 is CASSLARGVGSGSVGNEQFF. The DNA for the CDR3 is TGCGCCAGCAGCTTGGCCCGGGGGGTTGGTAGCGGGAGCGTTGGCAATGAGCAGTTCTTC. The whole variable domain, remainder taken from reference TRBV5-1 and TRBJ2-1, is KAGVTQTPRYLIKTRGQQVTLSCSPISGHRSVSWYQQTPGQGLQFLFEYFSETQRNKGNFPGRFSGRQFSNSRSEMNVSTLELGDSALYLCASSLARGVGSGSVGNEQFFGPGTRLTVL.

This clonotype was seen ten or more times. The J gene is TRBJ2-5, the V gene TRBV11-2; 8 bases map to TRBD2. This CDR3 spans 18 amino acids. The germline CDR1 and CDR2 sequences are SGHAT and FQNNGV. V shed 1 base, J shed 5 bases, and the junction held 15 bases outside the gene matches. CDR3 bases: TGTGCCAGCAGCTTAGTGGGTCGCGCCACGGGAGGGCGGGAGACCCAGTACTTC. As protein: CASSLVGRATGGRETQYF. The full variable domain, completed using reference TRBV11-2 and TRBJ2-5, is EAGVAQSPRYKIIEKRQSVAFWCNPISGHATLYWYQQILGQGPKLLIQFQNNGVVDDSQLPKDRFSAERLKGVDSTLKIQPAKLEDSAVYLCASSLVGRATGGRETQYFGPGTRLLVL.

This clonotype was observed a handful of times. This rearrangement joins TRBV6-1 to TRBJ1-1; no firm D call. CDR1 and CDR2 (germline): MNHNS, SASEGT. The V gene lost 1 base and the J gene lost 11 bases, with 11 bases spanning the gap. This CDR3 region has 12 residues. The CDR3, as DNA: TGTGCCAGCAGTGAAGTGCGGGGTAGGGCTTTCTTT. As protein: CASSEVRGRAFF.

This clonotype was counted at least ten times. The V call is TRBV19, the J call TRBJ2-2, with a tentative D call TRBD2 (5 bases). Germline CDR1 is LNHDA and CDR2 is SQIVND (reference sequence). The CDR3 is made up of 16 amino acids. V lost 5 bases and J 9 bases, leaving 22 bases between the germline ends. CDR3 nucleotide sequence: TGTGCCAGTAGTGCAGGAAGGAGTGGTTCGGGGTGGGAGCTGTTTTTT. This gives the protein CASSAGRSGSGWELFF.

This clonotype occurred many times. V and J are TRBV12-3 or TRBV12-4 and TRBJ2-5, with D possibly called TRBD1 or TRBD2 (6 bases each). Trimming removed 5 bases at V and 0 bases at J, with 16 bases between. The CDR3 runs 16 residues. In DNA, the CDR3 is TGTGCCAGCAGTGCCCCCCTTAGGGGGGACCAAGAGACCCAGTACTTC. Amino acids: CASSAPLRGDQETQYF.

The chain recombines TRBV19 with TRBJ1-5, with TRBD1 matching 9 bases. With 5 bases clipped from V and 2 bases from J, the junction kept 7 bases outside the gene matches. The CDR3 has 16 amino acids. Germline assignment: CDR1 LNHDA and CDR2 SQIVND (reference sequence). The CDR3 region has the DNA TGTGCCAGTAGTCCCTGGACAGGGGATGGCAATCAGCCCCAGCATTTT. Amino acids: CASSPWTGDGNQPQHF.

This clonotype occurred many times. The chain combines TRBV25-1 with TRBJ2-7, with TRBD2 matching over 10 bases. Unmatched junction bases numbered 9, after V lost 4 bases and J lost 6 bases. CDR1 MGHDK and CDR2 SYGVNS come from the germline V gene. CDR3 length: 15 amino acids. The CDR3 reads CASSAGEREGREQYF. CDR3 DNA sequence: TGTGCCAGCAGTGCCGGGGAGCGGGAGGGACGCGAGCAGTACTTC.

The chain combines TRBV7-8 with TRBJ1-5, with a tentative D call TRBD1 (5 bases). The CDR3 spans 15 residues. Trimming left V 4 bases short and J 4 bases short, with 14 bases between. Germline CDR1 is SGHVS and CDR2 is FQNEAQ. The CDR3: CASSSQGQGNQPQHF. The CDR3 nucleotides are TGTGCCAGCAGCTCCCAGGGTCAGGGAAATCAGCCCCAGCATTTT. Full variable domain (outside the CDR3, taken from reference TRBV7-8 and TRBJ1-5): GAGVSQSPRYKVAKRGQDVALRCDPISGHVSLFWYQQALGQGPEFLTYFQNEAQLDKSGLPSDRFFAERPEGSVSTLKIQRTQQEDSAVYLCASSSQGQGNQPQHFGDGTRLSIL.

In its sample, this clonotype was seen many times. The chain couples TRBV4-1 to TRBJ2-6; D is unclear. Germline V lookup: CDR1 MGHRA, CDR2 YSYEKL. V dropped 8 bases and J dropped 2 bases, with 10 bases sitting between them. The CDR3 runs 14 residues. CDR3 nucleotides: TGCGCCAGCGAGACCCTCGCTGGGGCCAACGTCCTGACTTTC. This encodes CASETLAGANVLTF.

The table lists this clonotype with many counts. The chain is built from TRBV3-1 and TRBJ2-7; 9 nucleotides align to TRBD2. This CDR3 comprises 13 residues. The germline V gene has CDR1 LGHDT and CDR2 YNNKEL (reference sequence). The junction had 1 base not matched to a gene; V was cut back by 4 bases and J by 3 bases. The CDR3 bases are TGTGCCAGCAGCCCGCGGGGGGGCTACGAGCAGTACGTC. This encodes CASSPRGGYEQYV.

This CDR3 is CASSAGLAGVTQYF. The CDR3 bases are TGTGCCAGCAGCGCCGGACTAGCGGGAGTTACGCAGTATTTT. J is TRBJ2-3 and V is TRBV11-2, with 13 bases identical to TRBD2. Germline V gives CDR1 SGHAT, CDR2 FQNNGV. J gave up 8 bases and V 5 bases, and 4 bases lay outside the gene matches. This CDR3 spans 14 amino acids.

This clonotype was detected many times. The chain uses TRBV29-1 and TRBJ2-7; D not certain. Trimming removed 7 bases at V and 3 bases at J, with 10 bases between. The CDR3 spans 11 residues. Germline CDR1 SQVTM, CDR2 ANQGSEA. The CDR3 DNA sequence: TGCAGCGCTGGCAGGATCTACGAGCAGTACTTC. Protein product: CSAGRIYEQYF.

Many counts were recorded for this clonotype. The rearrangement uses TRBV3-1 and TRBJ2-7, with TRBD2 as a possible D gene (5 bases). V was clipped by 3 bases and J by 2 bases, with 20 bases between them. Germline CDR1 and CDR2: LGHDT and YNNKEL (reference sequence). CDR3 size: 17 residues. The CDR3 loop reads CASSHGSGLASPYEQYF. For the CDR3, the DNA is TGTGCCAGCAGCCATGGTTCTGGCCTAGCCAGTCCCTACGAGCAGTACTTC.

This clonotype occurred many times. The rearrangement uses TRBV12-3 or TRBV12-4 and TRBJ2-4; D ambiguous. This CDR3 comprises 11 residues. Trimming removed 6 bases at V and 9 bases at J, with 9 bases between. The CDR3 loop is CASSSLRIQYF. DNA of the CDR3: TGTGCCAGCAGCTCATTGCGCATTCAGTACTTC.

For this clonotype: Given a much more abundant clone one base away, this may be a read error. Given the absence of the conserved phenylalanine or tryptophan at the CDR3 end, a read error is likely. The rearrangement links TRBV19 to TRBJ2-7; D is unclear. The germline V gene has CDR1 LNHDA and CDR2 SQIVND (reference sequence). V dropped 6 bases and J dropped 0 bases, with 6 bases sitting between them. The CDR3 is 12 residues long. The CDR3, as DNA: TGTGCCAGTAGCCGGGTCTCCTACGAGCAGTACCTC. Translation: CASSRVSYEQYL.

This chain's CDR3 is CASSLEQADSGNTIYF. The CDR3 DNA reads TGTGCCAGCAGTTTAGAACAGGCCGACTCTGGAAACACCATATATTTT. This chain uses TRBV12-3 or TRBV12-4 with TRBJ1-3; TRBD1 is a possible D gene (5 bases). The CDR3 extends over 16 amino acids. V shed 1 base and J shed 0 bases, with 10 bases lying between them.

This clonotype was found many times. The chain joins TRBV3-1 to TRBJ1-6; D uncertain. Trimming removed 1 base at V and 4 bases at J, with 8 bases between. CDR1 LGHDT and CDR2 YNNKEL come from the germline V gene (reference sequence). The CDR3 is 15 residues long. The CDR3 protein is CASSQGGKYNSPLHF. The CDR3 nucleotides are TGTGCCAGCAGCCAAGGTGGAAAATATAATTCACCCCTCCACTTT.

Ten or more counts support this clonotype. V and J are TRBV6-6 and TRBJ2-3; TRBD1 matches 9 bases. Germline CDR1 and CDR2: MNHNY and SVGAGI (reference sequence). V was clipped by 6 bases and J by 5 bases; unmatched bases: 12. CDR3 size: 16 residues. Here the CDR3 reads CASRPGQGFRQDTQYF. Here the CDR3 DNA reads TGTGCCAGCAGGCCGGGACAGGGATTTCGTCAAGATACGCAGTATTTT.

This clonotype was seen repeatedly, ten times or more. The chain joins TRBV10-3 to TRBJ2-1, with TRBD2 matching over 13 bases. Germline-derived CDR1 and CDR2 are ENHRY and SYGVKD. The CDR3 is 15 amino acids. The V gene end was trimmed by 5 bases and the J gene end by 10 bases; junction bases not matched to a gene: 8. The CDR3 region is CAISPGTSGKPEQFF. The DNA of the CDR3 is TGTGCCATCAGTCCCGGGACTAGCGGGAAACCGGAGCAGTTCTTC.